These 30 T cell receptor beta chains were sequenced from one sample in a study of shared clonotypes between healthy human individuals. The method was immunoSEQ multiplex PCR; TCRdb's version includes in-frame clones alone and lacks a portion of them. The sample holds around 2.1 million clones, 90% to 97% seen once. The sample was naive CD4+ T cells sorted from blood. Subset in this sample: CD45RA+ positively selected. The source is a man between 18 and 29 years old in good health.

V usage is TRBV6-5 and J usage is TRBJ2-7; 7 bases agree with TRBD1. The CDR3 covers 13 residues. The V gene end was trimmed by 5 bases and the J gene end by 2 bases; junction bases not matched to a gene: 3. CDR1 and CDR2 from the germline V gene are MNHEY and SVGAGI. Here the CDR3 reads CASSKDRAYEQYF. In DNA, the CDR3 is TGTGCCAGCAGTAAAGACAGGGCCTACGAGCAGTACTTC.

For the CDR3, the DNA is TGTGCCAGCAGTGAGCCTAGCGGGAGGAGATACTCCTACGAGCAGTACTTC. Protein sequence: CASSEPSGRRYSYEQYF. The chain combines TRBV2 with TRBJ2-7; TRBD2 agrees at 11 bases. The CDR3 sequence is 17 residues long. CDR1 and CDR2 from the germline V gene are SNHLY and FYNNEI. Unmatched junction bases numbered 7, after V lost 3 bases and J lost 0 bases.

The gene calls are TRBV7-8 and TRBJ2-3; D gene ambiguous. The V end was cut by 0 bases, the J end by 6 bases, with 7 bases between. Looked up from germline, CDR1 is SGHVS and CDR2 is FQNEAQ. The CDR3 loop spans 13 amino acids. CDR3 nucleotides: TGTGCCAGCAGCTTAGCGTTTGGGGATACGCAGTATTTT. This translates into CASSLAFGDTQYF.

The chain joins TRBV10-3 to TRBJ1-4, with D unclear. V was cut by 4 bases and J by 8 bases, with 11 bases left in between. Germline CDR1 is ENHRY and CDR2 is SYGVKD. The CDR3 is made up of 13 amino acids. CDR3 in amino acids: CAISGLAGEKLFF. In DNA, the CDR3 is TGTGCCATCAGTGGCCTGGCCGGCGAAAAACTGTTTTTT.

The CDR3 spells CATPWDPAPDTQYF. The DNA for the CDR3 is TGTGCCACCCCGTGGGACCCCGCGCCAGATACGCAGTATTTT. The chain carries TRBV27 and TRBJ2-3; either TRBD1 or TRBD2 may fit D (5 bases each). The CDR3 has 14 amino acids. Germline values: CDR1 MNHEY, CDR2 SMNVEV (reference sequence). Trimming took 10 bases from V and 4 from J, leaving 18 bases between them.

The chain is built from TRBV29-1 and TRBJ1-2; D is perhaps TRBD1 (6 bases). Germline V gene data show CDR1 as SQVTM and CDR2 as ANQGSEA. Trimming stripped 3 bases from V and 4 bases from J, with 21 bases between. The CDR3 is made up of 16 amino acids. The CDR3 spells CSVDPFAEGGGYGYTF. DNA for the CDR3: TGCAGCGTTGATCCTTTCGCCGAGGGAGGGGGCTATGGCTACACCTTC. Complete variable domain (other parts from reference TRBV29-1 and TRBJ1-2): SAVISQKPSRDICQRGTSLTIQCQVDSQVTMMFWYRQQPGQSLTLIATANQGSEATYESGFVIDKFPISRPNLTFSTLTVSNMSPEDSSIYLCSVDPFAEGGGYGYTFGSGTRLTVV.

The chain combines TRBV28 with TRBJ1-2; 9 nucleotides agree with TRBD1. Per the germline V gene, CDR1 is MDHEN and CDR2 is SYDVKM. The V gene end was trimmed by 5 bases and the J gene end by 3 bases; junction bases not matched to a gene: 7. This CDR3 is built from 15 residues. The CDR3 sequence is CASSGLTGGDYGYTF. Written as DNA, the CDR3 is TGTGCCAGCAGTGGATTAACAGGGGGCGACTATGGCTACACCTTC.

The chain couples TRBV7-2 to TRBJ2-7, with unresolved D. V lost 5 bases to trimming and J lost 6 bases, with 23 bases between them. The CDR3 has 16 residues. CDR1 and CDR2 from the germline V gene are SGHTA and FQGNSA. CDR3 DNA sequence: TGTGCCAGCAGCCCAAGTCCACCCTCCGTCGGAGCCGAGCAGTACTTC. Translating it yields CASSPSPPSVGAEQYF.

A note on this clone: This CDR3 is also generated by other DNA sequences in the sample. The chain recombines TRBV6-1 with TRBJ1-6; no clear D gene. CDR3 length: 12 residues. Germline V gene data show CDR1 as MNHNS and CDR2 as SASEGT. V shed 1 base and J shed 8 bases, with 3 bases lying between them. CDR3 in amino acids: CASSEVDSPLHF. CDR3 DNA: TGTGCCAGCAGTGAAGTGGATTCACCCCTCCACTTT.

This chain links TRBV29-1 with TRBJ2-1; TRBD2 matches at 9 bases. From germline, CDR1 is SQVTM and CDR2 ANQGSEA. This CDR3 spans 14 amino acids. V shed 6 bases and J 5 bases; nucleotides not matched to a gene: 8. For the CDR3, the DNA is TGCAGCGTGTTAGCGGGAGAGTTCCACAATGAGCAGTTCTTC. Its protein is CSVLAGEFHNEQFF.

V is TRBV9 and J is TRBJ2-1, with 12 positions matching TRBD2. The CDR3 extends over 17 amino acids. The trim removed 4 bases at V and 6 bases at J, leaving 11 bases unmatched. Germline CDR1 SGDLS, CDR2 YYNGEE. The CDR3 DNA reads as TGTGCCAGCAGCCCGCGACTAGCGGGAGATACGGCCAATGAGCAGTTCTTC. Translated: CASSPRLAGDTANEQFF.

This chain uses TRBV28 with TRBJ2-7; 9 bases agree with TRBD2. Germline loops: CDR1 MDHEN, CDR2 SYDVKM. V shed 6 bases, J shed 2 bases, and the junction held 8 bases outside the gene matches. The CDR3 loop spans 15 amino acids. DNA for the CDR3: TGTGCCAGCAGACAGAGCGGGGGGAGGACCTACGAGCAGTACTTC. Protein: CASRQSGGRTYEQYF. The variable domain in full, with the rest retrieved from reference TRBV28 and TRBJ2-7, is DVKVTQSSRYLVKRTGEKVFLECVQDMDHENMFWYRQDPGLGLRLIYFSYDVKMKEKGDIPEGYSVSREKKERFSLILESASTNQTSMYLCASRQSGGRTYEQYFGPGTRLTVT.

DNA of the CDR3: TGTGCCAGCACCCGCGGGGGGGCCCCCACCGGGGAGCTGTTTTTT. Amino acid sequence: CASTRGGAPTGELFF. The rearrangement uses TRBV25-1 and TRBJ2-2, with 9 bases lining up with TRBD2. The CDR3 spans 15 residues. Trimming removed 7 bases from V and 4 bases from J; junction bases left unmatched: 7. The germline V gene encodes CDR1 MGHDK and CDR2 SYGVNS. The variable domain in full, with the rest retrieved from reference TRBV25-1 and TRBJ2-2, is EADIYQTPRYLVIGTGKKITLECSQTMGHDKMYWYQQDPGMELHLIHYSYGVNSTEKGDLSSESTVSRIRTEHFPLTLESARPSHTSQYLCASTRGGAPTGELFFGEGSRLTVL.

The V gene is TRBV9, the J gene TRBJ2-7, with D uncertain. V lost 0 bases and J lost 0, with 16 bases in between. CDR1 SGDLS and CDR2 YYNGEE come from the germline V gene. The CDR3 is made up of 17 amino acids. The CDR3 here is CASSVEEILGNSYEQYF. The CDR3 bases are TGTGCCAGCAGCGTAGAGGAGATTCTAGGGAACTCCTACGAGCAGTACTTC.

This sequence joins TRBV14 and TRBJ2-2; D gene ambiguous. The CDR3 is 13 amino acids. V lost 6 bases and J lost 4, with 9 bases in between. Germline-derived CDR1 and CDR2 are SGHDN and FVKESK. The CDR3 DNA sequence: TGTGCCAGCAGTCCTCTTGGCACCGGGGAGCTGTTTTTT. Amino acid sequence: CASSPLGTGELFF. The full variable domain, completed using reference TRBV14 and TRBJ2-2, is EAGVTQFPSHSVIEKGQTVTLRCDPISGHDNLYWYRRVMGKEIKFLLHFVKESKQDESGMPNNRFLAERTGGTYSTLKVQPAELEDSGVYFCASSPLGTGELFFGEGSRLTVL.

The CDR3: CASSLFGGEDQPQHF. DNA for the CDR3: TGTGCCAGCAGCTTATTCGGGGGGGAGGATCAGCCCCAGCATTTT. This chain connects TRBV7-3 to TRBJ1-5; the D gene is possibly TRBD1 (5 bases). Germline CDR1 is SGHTA and CDR2 is FQGTGA. The CDR3 totals 15 residues. V was trimmed by 2 bases and J by 5 bases, leaving 13 bases between them.

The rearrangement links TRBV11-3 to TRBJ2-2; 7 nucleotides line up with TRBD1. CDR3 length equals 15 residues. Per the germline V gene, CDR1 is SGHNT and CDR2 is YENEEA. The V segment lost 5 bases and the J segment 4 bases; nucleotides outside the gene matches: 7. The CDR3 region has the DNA TGTGCCAGCAGCCTTAGACAGGGAATCACCGGGGAGCTGTTTTTT. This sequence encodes CASSLRQGITGELFF.

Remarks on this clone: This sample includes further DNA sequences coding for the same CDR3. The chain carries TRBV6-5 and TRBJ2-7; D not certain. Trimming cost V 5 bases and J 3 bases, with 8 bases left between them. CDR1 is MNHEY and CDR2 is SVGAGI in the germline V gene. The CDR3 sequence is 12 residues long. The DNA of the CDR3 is TGTGCCAGCAGTAGTCCCAACTACGAGCAGTACTTC. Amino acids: CASSSPNYEQYF.

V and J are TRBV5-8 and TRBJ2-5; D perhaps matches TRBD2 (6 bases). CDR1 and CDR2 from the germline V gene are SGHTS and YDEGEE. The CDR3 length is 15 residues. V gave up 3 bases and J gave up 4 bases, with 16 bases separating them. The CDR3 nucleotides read TGTGCCAGCAGCTGGAACGGGGGAGGTGGAGAGACCCAGTACTTC. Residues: CASSWNGGGGETQYF.

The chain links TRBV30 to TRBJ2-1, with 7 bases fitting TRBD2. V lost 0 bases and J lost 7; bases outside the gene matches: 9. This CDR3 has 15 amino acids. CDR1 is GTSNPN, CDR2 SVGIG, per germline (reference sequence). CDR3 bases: TGTGCCTGGAGTGTATCAGGACTAGTGGGGAATGAGCAGTTCTTC. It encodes CAWSVSGLVGNEQFF.

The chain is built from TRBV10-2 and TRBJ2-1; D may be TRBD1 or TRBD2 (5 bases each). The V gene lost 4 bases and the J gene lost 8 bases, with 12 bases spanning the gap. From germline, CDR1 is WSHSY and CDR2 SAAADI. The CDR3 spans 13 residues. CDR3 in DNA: TGCGCCAGCAGTGGGGGACGGGGATATGAGCAGTTCTTC. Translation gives CASSGGRGYEQFF.

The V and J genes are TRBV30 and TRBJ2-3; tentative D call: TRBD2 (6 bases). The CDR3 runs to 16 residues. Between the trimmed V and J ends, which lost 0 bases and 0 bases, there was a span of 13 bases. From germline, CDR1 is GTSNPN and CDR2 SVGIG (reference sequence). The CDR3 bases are TGTGCCTGGAGTGTAGGATTGAGCGGGAGCACAGATACGCAGTATTTT. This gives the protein CAWSVGLSGSTDTQYF.

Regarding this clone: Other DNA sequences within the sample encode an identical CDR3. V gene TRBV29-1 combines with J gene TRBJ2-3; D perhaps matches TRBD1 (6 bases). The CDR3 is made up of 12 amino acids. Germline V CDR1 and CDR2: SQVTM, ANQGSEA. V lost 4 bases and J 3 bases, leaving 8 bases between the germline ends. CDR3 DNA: TGCAGCGTTGTAACAGGGACAGATACGCAGTATTTT. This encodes CSVVTGTDTQYF.

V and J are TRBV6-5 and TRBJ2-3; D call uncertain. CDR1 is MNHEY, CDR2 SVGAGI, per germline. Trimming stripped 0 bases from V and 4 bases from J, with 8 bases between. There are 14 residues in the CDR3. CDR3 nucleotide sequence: TGTGCCAGCAGTTACTCGAGAGTGGCAGATACGCAGTATTTT. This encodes CASSYSRVADTQYF.

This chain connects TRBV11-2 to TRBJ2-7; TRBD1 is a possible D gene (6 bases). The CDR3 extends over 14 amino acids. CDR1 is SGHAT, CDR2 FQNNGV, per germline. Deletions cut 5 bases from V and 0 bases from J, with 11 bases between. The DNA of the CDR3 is TGTGCCAGCAGCCCAGACAGGCTCTCCTACGAGCAGTACTTC. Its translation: CASSPDRLSYEQYF.

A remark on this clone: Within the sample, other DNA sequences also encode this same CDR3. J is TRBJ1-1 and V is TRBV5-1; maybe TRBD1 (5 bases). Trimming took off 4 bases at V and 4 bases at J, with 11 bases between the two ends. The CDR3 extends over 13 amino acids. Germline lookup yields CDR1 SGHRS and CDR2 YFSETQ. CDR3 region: CASSASGGTEAFF. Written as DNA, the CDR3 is TGCGCCAGCAGCGCCTCCGGGGGCACTGAAGCTTTCTTT.

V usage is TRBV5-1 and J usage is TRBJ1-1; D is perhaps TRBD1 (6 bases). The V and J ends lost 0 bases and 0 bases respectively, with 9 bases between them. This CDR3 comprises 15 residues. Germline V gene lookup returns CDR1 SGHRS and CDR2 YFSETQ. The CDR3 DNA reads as TGCGCCAGCAGCTTGGAGGGGACACTGAACACTGAAGCTTTCTTT. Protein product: CASSLEGTLNTEAFF.

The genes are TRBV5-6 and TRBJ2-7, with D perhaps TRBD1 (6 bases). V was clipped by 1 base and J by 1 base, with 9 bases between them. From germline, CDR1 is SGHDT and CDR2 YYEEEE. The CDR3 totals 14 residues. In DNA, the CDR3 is TGTGCCAGCAGCTTGCCACAGGGATCCTACGAGCAGTACTTC. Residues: CASSLPQGSYEQYF.

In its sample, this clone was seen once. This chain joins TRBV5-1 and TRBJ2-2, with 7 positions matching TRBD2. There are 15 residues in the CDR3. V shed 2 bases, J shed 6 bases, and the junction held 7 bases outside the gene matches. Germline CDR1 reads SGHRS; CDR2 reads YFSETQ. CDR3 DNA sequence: TGCGCCAGCAGCTTCGCTAGCGGAATCGCCGGGGAGCTGTTTTTT. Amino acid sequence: CASSFASGIAGELFF. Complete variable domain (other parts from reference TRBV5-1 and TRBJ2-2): KAGVTQTPRYLIKTRGQQVTLSCSPISGHRSVSWYQQTPGQGLQFLFEYFSETQRNKGNFPGRFSGRQFSNSRSEMNVSTLELGDSALYLCASSFASGIAGELFFGEGSRLTVL.

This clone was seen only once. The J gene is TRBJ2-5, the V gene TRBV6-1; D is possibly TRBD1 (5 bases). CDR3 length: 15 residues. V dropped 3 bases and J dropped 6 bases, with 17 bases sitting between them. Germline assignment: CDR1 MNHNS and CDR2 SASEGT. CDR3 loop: CASSEVSAGWKTQYF. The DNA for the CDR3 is TGTGCCAGCAGTGAGGTCTCAGCAGGGTGGAAGACCCAGTACTTC.